Shown below are 7 T cell receptor beta chains from a single sample sequenced in a study of T cells after yellow fever vaccination. TCRdb recomputed calls from the 5' RACE reads with MiXCR, one row per CDR3 protein. Seen here are roughly 240,000 distinct CDR3 sequences, 5.5% to 8.5% observed once, and the top ten hold approximately 0.99%. Sample: CD4+ T cells sorted from PBMCs, taken on the day of the yellow fever booster vaccination. The receptor source for this set is a man aged 25-40 years who received the YFV17D yellow fever vaccine.

This chain joins TRBV18 and TRBJ1-3, with D hard to call. The length of the CDR3 is 16 residues. With 3 bases removed from V and 0 bases from J, the gap between germline ends came to 12 bases. CDR1 and CDR2 (germline): KGHSH, LQKENI. CDR3 bases: TGTGCCAGCTCACCCAAGGCACAGAGCTCTGGAAACACCATATATTTT. Amino acid sequence: CASSPKAQSSGNTIYF.

This clonotype was seen only once. The V gene is TRBV12-5, the J gene TRBJ1-4; D gene ambiguous. Germline V gene data show CDR1 as LGHNT and CDR2 as FRNRAP. The CDR3 is made up of 15 amino acids. The CDR3 region is CATTPVGSRGEKLFF. The DNA of the CDR3 is TGTGCCACCACCCCAGTGGGCAGTCGAGGGGAAAAACTGTTTTTT. Combining the CDR3 with reference TRBV12-5 and TRBJ1-4 gives the whole variable domain DARVTQTPRHKVTEMGQEVTMRCQPILGHNTVFWYRQTMMQGLELLAYFRNRAPLDDSGMPKDRFSAEMPDATLATLKIQPSEPRDSAVYFCATTPVGSRGEKLFFGSGTQLSVL.

This clonotype was observed a few times. The V gene is TRBV20-1, the J gene TRBJ2-3, with unresolved D. Germline V gene lookup returns CDR1 DFQATT and CDR2 SNEGSKA (reference sequence). There are 11 residues in the CDR3. Trimming stripped 3 bases from V and 4 bases from J, with 5 bases between. The CDR3 sequence is CSASASDTQYF. As DNA, the CDR3 is TGCAGTGCTAGCGCCTCAGATACGCAGTATTTT.

This clonotype showed up just a few times. The gene calls are TRBV20-1 and TRBJ2-7; 16 bases align to TRBD2. This CDR3 spans 17 amino acids. The junction had 10 bases not matched to a gene; V was cut back by 6 bases and J by 2 bases. CDR1 is DFQATT and CDR2 is SNEGSKA in the germline V gene (reference sequence). The CDR3 sequence is CSATPGLAGGQAYEQYF. The CDR3 region has the DNA TGCAGTGCAACCCCGGGACTAGCGGGAGGGCAAGCCTACGAGCAGTACTTC.

There are many counts of this clonotype. The chain combines TRBV5-1 with TRBJ2-1; no clear D. CDR3 length equals 16 residues. The V gene lost 0 bases and the J gene lost 0 bases, with 10 bases spanning the gap. Germline V CDR1 and CDR2: SGHRS, YFSETQ. For the CDR3, the DNA is TGCGCCAGCAGCTTGGCTACCTCGAGCTCCTACAATGAGCAGTTCTTC. It yields the protein CASSLATSSSYNEQFF.

This clonotype was detected only a few times. The V gene is TRBV23-1, the J gene TRBJ2-7; the D gene is possibly TRBD2 (5 bases). TRBV23-1 belongs to the ORF category, with a function that is uncertain. The V gene lost 0 bases and the J gene lost 3 bases, with 12 bases spanning the gap. The CDR3 consists of 15 residues. CDR3 nucleotides: TGCGCCAGCAGTCAATCGCATTCCCGGGGCTACGAGCAGTACTTC. Translating it yields CASSQSHSRGYEQYF.

The chain employs TRBV27 and TRBJ2-3; D ambiguous. With 4 bases removed from V and 5 bases from J, the gap between germline ends came to 10 bases. The CDR3 is 13 residues long. The germline V gene encodes CDR1 MNHEY and CDR2 SMNVEV (reference sequence). CDR3 residues: CASSSAGQDTQYF. CDR3 nucleotide sequence: TGTGCCAGCAGTTCGGCAGGCCAAGATACGCAGTATTTT.